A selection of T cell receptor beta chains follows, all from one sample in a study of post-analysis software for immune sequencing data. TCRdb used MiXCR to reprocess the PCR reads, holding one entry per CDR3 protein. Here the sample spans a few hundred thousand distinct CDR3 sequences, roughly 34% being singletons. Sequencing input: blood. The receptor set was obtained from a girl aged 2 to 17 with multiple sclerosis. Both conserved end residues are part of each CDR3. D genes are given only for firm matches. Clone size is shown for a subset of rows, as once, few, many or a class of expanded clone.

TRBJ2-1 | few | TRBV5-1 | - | TGCGCCAGCAGCATTTACGGACCTCCGACCAACAATGAGCAGTTCTTC | CASSIYGPPTNNEQFF
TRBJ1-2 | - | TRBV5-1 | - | TGCGCCAGCAGCTTGGGAATGGGACAACGTTATGGCTACACCTTC | CASSLGMGQRYGYTF
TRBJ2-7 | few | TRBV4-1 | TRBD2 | TGCGCCAGCAGCCAAGTAGGACTAGCCTACGAGCAGTACTTC | CASSQVGLAYEQYF
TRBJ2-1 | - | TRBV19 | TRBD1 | TGTGCCAGTAGTATATCCACAGGGGGCTATGAGCAGTTCTTC | CASSISTGGYEQFF
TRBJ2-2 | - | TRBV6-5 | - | TGTGCCAGCAGTTACTCAGCCCTAGGTAGCCCCGGGGAGCTGTTTTTT | CASSYSALGSPGELFF
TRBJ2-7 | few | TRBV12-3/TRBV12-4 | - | TGTGCCAGCAGCTCCGGGACAATATCCTCCTACGAGCAGTACTTC | CASSSGTISSYEQYF
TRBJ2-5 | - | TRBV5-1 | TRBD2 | TGCGCCAGCAGCCCCCTAAACCGGGGGGTGGAAGAGACCCAGTACTTC | CASSPLNRGVEETQYF
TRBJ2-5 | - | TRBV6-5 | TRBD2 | TGTGCCAGCAGTTACCTGGCAGGGAGGGATGAGACCCAGTACTTC | CASSYLAGRDETQYF
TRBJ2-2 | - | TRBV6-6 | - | TGTACCAGCAGGGGGGGGAACACCGGGGAGCTGTTTTTT | CTSRGGNTGELFF
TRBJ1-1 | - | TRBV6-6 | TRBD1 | TGTGCCAGCAGGCGACAGGGACCAAACACTGAAGCTTTCTTT | CASRRQGPNTEAFF
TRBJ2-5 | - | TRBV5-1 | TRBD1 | TGCGCCAGCGGAGACGGGACAGCCTCCGGCGAGACCCAGTACTTC | CASGDGTASGETQYF
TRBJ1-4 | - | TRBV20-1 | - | TGCAGTGCTAGAGCATTAGGGCAGACGGATGAAAAACTGTTTTTT | CSARALGQTDEKLFF
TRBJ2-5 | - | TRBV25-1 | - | TGTGCCAGCAGCCAAGGAGGGGTCGGAGAGACCCAGTACTTC | CASSQGGVGETQYF
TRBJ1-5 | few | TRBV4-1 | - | TGCGCCAGCAGCCAAGTGAGCGGGAATAGCAATCAGCCCCAGCATTTT | CASSQVSGNSNQPQHF
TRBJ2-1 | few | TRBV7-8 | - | TGTGCCAGCAGCCCAACGGTCTACCGCGGAGCTAGAAACAATGAGCAGTTCTTC | CASSPTVYRGARNNEQFF
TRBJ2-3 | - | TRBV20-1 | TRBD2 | TGCAGTACCGATCTAAGGACTAGCGGAAGCACAGATACGCAGTATTTT | CSTDLRTSGSTDTQYF
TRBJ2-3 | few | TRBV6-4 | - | TGTGCCAGCAGTGACTCAAGGACCGGGGGAGATACGCAGTATTTT | CASSDSRTGGDTQYF
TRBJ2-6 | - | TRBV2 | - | TGTGCCAGCAGTGAACCTCGGGCCTCTGGGGCCAACGTCCCGACTTTC | CASSEPRASGANVPTF
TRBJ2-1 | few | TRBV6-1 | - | TGTGCCAGCAGTCCAGGGCCCATGGGGTTCTTC | CASSPGPMGFF
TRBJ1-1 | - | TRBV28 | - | TGTGCCAGCGGGCTTTTTATGAACACTGAAGCTTTCTTT | CASGLFMNTEAFF
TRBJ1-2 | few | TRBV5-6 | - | TGTGCCAGCAGCCCCGTCGACAGATCCTATGGCTACACCTTC | CASSPVDRSYGYTF
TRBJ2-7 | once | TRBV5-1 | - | TGCGCCAGCAGGGGTGGCGCCAGCGGCGGTAGCTCCTACGGGCAGTACTTC | CASRGGASGGSSYGQYF
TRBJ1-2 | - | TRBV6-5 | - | TGTGCCAGCAGTTACTCGGCGGACTATGGCTACACCTTC | CASSYSADYGYTF
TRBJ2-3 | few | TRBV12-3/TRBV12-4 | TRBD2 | TGTGCCACTTCCGCCCTAGCGGGCGGGCGGACAGATACGCAGTATTTT | CATSALAGGRTDTQYF
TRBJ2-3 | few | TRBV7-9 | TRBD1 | TGTGCCAGCAGCCCAGGGACAGGCCGGCCAGATACGCAGTATTTT | CASSPGTGRPDTQYF
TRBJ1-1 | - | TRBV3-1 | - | TGTGCCAGCAGCCAAGGGAACAGGGCCACTGAAGCTTTCTTT | CASSQGNRATEAFF
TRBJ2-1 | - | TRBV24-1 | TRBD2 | TGTGCCACCAGTGATTTCGGTAGCGGGGGGGCCAATGAGCAGTTCTTC | CATSDFGSGGANEQFF
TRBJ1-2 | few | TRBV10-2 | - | TGCGCCAGCAGTGATGGGGGGATCCCCTATGGCTACACCTTC | CASSDGGIPYGYTF
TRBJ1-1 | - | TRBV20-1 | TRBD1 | TGCAGTGCTACCCCAGGGGGGATGAACACTGAAGCTTTCTTT | CSATPGGMNTEAFF
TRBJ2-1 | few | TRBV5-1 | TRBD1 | TGCGCCAGCAGCTTCCCGCTCACAGGGGCCGAGCAGTTCTTC | CASSFPLTGAEQFF
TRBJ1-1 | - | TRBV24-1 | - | TGTGCCACCAGTGATTCAGGGGAAGCTTTCTTT | CATSDSGEAFF
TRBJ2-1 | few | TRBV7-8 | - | TGTGCCAGCAGCTTAGCGGCCGGGGGGCTCCCCCAGAGCTCCTACAATGAGCAGTTCTTC | CASSLAAGGLPQSSYNEQFF
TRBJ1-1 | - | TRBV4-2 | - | TGTGCCAGCAGCCAAGATCCAATTGGGGGTCAAGCGAGAGCTTTCTTT | CASSQDPIGGQARAFF
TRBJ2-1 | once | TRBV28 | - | TGTGCCAGCAGTTTAAGCGACAGCACCTACAATGAGCAGTTCTTC | CASSLSDSTYNEQFF
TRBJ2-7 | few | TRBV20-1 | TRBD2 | TGCAGTGCTAGAGTCCCGGGGGGAGGGACCTACGAGCAGTACTTC | CSARVPGGGTYEQYF
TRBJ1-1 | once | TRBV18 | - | TGTGCCAGCTCTCGAGAGGGACACGTGAACACTGAAGCTTTCTTT | CASSREGHVNTEAFF
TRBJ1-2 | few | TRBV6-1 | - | TGTGCCAGCAGTGAAGGGCCCGGTCAGGGCTACACCTTC | CASSEGPGQGYTF
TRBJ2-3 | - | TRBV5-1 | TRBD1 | TGCGCCAGCAGCGGGACAGGGCGCAGGGATACGCAGTATTTT | CASSGTGRRDTQYF
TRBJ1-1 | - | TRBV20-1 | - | TGCAGTGCTGGGAATATGCTGGACACTGAAGCTTTCTTT | CSAGNMLDTEAFF
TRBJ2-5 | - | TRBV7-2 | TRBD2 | TGTGCCAGCAGCTTAGGTCTGGGACTAGCCCTCCGGGAGACCCAGTACTTC | CASSLGLGLALRETQYF
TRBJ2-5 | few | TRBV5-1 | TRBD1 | TGCGCCAGCAGCCCCCGGGACAGCGGAGGTTGGCAGTACTTC | CASSPRDSGGWQYF
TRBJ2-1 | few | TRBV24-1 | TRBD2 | TGTGCCACCCGGACTAGCGGGGGGGGAGAGCAGTTCTTC | CATRTSGGGEQFF
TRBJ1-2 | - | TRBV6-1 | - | TGTGCCAGCAGTGAAATACTCCGGACCGACGGCTACACCTTC | CASSEILRTDGYTF
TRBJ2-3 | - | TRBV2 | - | TGTGCCAGCAAGGTATGGGCGCCCGGCGCAGATACGCAGTATTTT | CASKVWAPGADTQYF
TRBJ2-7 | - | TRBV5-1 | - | TGCGCCAGCACGGGACCCCCCTACGAGCAGTACTTC | CASTGPPYEQYF
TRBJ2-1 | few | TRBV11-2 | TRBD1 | TGTGCCAGCAGCTCAGGACAGGGCTATGAGCAGTTCTTC | CASSSGQGYEQFF
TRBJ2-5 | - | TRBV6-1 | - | TGTGCCAGCAGTGATGTGGGGTGGGGGAAATCAGAGACCCAGTACTTC | CASSDVGWGKSETQYF
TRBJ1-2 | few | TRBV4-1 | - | TGCGCCAGCAGCCAAGATTTCGACAGACCGAGGGGCTACACCTTC | CASSQDFDRPRGYTF
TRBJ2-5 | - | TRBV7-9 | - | TGTGCCAGCAGCTTAGACGGAAGTTGGGCCCAAGAGACCCAGTACTTC | CASSLDGSWAQETQYF
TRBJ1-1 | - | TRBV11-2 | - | TGTGCCAGCAGCTCCACACTAAAGGTGACGAACACTGAAGCTTTCTTT | CASSSTLKVTNTEAFF
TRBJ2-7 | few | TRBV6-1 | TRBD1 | TGTGCCAGTGAATCTACAGGGGGTATCTACGAGCAGTACTTC | CASESTGGIYEQYF
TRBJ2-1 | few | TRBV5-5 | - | TGTGCCAGCAGCTTGACGAGTCCCCAAATCAATGAGCAGTTCTTC | CASSLTSPQINEQFF
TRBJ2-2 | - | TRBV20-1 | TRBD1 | TGCAGTGCCGTCCCGGGACAGGTAGCTGGGGAGCTGTTTTTT | CSAVPGQVAGELFF
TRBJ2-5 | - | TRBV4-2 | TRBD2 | TGTGCCAGCAGCCAAGCGGGGGGACCGTCGTTTGAGCAGTACTTC | CASSQAGGPSFEQYF
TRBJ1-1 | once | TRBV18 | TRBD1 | TGTGCCAGCCCAAGTTTGGGCAGGGGGACTGAAGCTTTCTTT | CASPSLGRGTEAFF
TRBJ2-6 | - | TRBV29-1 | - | TGCAGCGTTGGGTTAGTGGGGGGGCCAGGGGCCAACGTCCTGACTTTC | CSVGLVGGPGANVLTF
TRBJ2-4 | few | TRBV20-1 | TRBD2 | TGCAGTGCTAGTCGAGGACTAGCGGGGATATTTGTCAAAAACATTCAGTACTTC | CSASRGLAGIFVKNIQYF
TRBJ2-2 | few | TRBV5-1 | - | TGCGCCAGCAGCTTGGGGGACTCCCGGGGCACCGGGGAGCTGTTTTTT | CASSLGDSRGTGELFF
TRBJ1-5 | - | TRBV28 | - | TGTGCCAGCAGCCGCCGCGGTCCGGGAAGCAGCAATCAGCCCCAGCATTTT | CASSRRGPGSSNQPQHF